These 18 T cell receptor beta chains came from one sample sequenced in a study of blood T cell repertoires in COVID-19. Assay used: immunoSEQ multiplex PCR; TCRdb lists only in-frame clones, some missing. Of over 25,000 clones listed, around 90% were seen once; the top ten hold roughly 16%. Source material: peripheral blood. These receptors were obtained from a man aged 65-85 years with acute or convalescent COVID-19.

This clone is a singleton in its sample. The chain carries TRBV19 and TRBJ1-5, with D perhaps TRBD1 (5 bases). Germline V gene lookup returns CDR1 LNHDA and CDR2 SQIVND (reference sequence). The V gene lost 6 bases and the J gene lost 15 bases, with 24 bases spanning the gap. The CDR3 is 14 amino acids. Written as DNA, the CDR3 is TGTGCCAGTAGAGCGGGACTACAATCCCAAAATCCGCATTTT. This sequence encodes CASRAGLQSQNPHF.

V is TRBV2 and J is TRBJ1-1; D perhaps matches TRBD1 (6 bases). Trimming took off 6 bases at V and 3 bases at J, with 14 bases between the two ends. Germline V CDR1 and CDR2: SNHLY, FYNNEI. This CDR3 has 14 amino acids. The CDR3 protein is CASSEQGLDTEAFF. CDR3 in DNA: TGTGCCAGCAGCGAACAGGGATTGGACACTGAAGCTTTCTTT.

The V call is TRBV15, the J call TRBJ2-3; D is uncertain. The V end lost 4 bases, the J end lost 3 bases, and 8 bases lay between the germline ends. This CDR3 has 13 amino acids. The germline gives CDR1 LNHNV, CDR2 YYDKDF (reference sequence). CDR3 DNA sequence: TGTGCCACCAGCACACCTAATACAGATACGCAGTATTTT. It codes for CATSTPNTDTQYF. The full variable domain, completed using reference TRBV15 and TRBJ2-3, is DAMVIQNPRYQVTQFGKPVTLSCSQTLNHNVMYWYQQKSSQAPKLLFHYYDKDFNNEADTPDNFQSRRPNTSFCFLDIRSPGLGDTAMYLCATSTPNTDTQYFGPGTRLTVL.

DNA for the CDR3: TGTGCCAGCAGCAAAGCTGGGACAGGGTTAAGTAACACCATATATTTT. Amino acids: CASSKAGTGLSNTIYF. The chain has TRBV21-1 and TRBJ1-3; the table's D call TRBD1 went unverified against the DNA. TRBV21-1 is annotated as a pseudogene. The CDR3 runs 16 residues.

V is TRBV7-9 and J is TRBJ1-4; D uncertain. V was shortened by 5 bases and J by 2 bases, with 9 bases between the two germline ends. Per the germline V gene, CDR1 is SEHNR and CDR2 is FQNEAQ (reference sequence). The CDR3 has 14 residues. CDR3 amino acids: CASSLGATNEKLFF. The CDR3 region has the DNA TGTGCCAGCAGCCTAGGCGCGACTAATGAAAAACTGTTTTTT.

The chain has TRBV9 and TRBJ1-4, with a weak D call TRBD1 (6 bases). This CDR3 has 14 residues. Looked up from germline, CDR1 is SGDLS and CDR2 is YYNGEE. V was pared by 3 bases and J by 8 bases, with 14 bases between. Here the CDR3 reads CASSAQGQGEKLFF. In DNA form, the CDR3 reads TGTGCCAGCAGCGCTCAGGGGCAGGGCGAAAAACTGTTTTTT.

This chain uses TRBV19 with TRBJ1-3, with a tentative D call TRBD1 (6 bases). V lost 7 bases, J lost 1 base, and 23 bases lay in between. The CDR3 is 18 residues long. Germline V lookup: CDR1 LNHDA, CDR2 SQIVND (reference sequence). For the CDR3, the DNA is TGTGCCAGTACGGGGGGCAGACGAACAGCATCATCTGGAAACACCATATATTTT. Its protein is CASTGGRRTASSGNTIYF.

The genes are TRBV10-1 and TRBJ2-3; 9 bases are shared with TRBD2. The CDR3 sequence is 15 residues long. Germline V gives CDR1 WNHNN, CDR2 SYGVQD (reference sequence). The V and J ends lost 6 bases and 7 bases, in that order; junction bases with no gene match: 11. CDR3 nucleotides: TGCGCCAGCAGCCGAGCGGGAGGTTTCCCGAATACGCAGTATTTT. It is translated as CASSRAGGFPNTQYF.

The rearrangement joins TRBV2 to TRBJ2-7; D is possibly TRBD1 (6 bases). This CDR3 is built from 16 residues. Germline CDR1 SNHLY, CDR2 FYNNEI. V was pared by 6 bases and J by 1 base, with 19 bases between. CDR3 sequence: CASSPDRSSLSYEQYF. The CDR3 nucleotides read TGTGCCAGCAGCCCAGACAGGTCCTCCTTATCCTACGAGCAGTACTTC.

This sequence joins TRBV5-1 and TRBJ1-2; no clear D gene. CDR3 length: 16 amino acids. Germline CDR1 and CDR2: SGHRS and YFSETQ. Trimming pared 1 base from V and 5 bases from J, leaving 18 bases between. CDR3 in DNA: TGCGCCAGCAGCTTGTCGTGGTCCCCGGGAGCGTATGGCTACACCTTC. The encoded protein is CASSLSWSPGAYGYTF.

The chain carries TRBV7-2 and TRBJ2-1; no clear D. Trimming took 4 bases from V and 12 from J, leaving 10 bases between them. The germline CDR1 and CDR2 sequences are SGHTA and FQGNSA. The CDR3 extends over 11 amino acids. The DNA of the CDR3 is TGTGCCAGCAGCTACACCTCATGGCAGTTCTTC. Encoded protein: CASSYTSWQFF.

The chain links TRBV18 to TRBJ1-1, with 7 bases fitting TRBD1. V lost 4 bases and J lost 8; bases outside the gene matches: 10. The CDR3 has 14 residues. Germline values: CDR1 KGHSH, CDR2 LQKENI. The CDR3 sequence is CASSLSPGQPEAFF. Written as DNA, the CDR3 is TGTGCCAGCTCACTATCTCCGGGACAGCCCGAAGCTTTCTTT. Using reference TRBV18 and TRBJ1-1 for the parts outside the CDR3, the full variable domain is NAGVMQNPRHLVRRRGQEARLRCSPMKGHSHVYWYRQLPEEGLKFMVYLQKENIIDESGMPKERFSAEFPKEGPSILRIQQVVRGDSAAYFCASSLSPGQPEAFFGQGTRLTVV.

The rearrangement links TRBV19 to TRBJ1-1, with 9 bases matching TRBD1. Germline trimming cut 3 bases from V and 3 bases from J; bases unmatched to any gene: 11. Germline CDR1 is LNHDA and CDR2 is SQIVND (reference sequence). The CDR3 contains 17 residues. The CDR3 loop is CASSIIGGQGSDTEAFF. Here the CDR3 DNA reads TGTGCCAGTAGTATTATAGGTGGACAGGGGTCGGACACTGAAGCTTTCTTT.

This chain connects TRBV6-5 to TRBJ1-1, with a tentative D call TRBD1 (6 bases). The CDR3 consists of 15 residues. CDR1 and CDR2 (germline): MNHEY, SVGAGI. V was cut by 8 bases and J by 1 base, with 17 bases left in between. The DNA for the CDR3 is TGTGCCAGCTCACGGCGGGGGGCAGGGAACACTGAAGCTTTCTTT. Translated, it gives CASSRRGAGNTEAFF.

V usage is TRBV15 and J usage is TRBJ1-1; 7 nucleotides match TRBD1. Looked up from germline, CDR1 is LNHNV and CDR2 is YYDKDF (reference sequence). V dropped 1 base and J dropped 0; count of bases not matched to a gene: 5. The CDR3 loop spans 16 amino acids. CDR3 DNA: TGTGCCACCAGCAGAGGAGACAGGGAAATGAACACTGAAGCTTTCTTT. Encoded protein: CATSRGDREMNTEAFF.

A few counts support this clone. This rearrangement joins TRBV7-9 to TRBJ2-2; D remains ambiguous. Trimming took off 0 bases at V and 1 base at J, with 9 bases between the two ends. In germline, CDR1 is SEHNR, CDR2 FQNEAQ (reference sequence). The CDR3 length is 16 residues. The CDR3 is CASSLASGENTGELFF. For the CDR3, the DNA is TGTGCCAGCAGCTTAGCTTCCGGTGAGAACACCGGGGAGCTGTTTTTT.

This clone was counted only a few times. The V call is TRBV11-1, the J call TRBJ1-6; 7 bases align to TRBD1. V was pared by 4 bases and J by 11 bases, with 8 bases of the junction left unmatched. The CDR3 runs to 14 residues. CDR1 and CDR2 (germline): SGHAT, FQDESV (reference sequence). The DNA for the CDR3 is TGTGCCAGCAGCTCAAGACAGGGAGAGACACCCCTCCACTTT. It codes for CASSSRQGETPLHF. The entire variable domain, with the rest obtained from reference TRBV11-1 and TRBJ1-6, is as follows: EAEVAQSPRYKITEKSQAVAFWCDPISGHATLYWYRQILGQGPELLVQFQDESVVDDSQLPKDRFSAERLKGVDSTLKIQPAELGDSAMYLCASSSRQGETPLHFGNGTRLTVT.

This clone was detected once. This sequence joins TRBV28 and TRBJ1-4; 10 bases match TRBD1. The CDR3 has 16 amino acids. After removal of 5 bases from V and 0 bases from J, the junction contained 3 bases not matched to a gene. Germline assignment: CDR1 MDHEN and CDR2 SYDVKM. For the CDR3, the DNA is TGTGCCAGCAGTCCGGACAGGGGGGCAACTAATGAAAAACTGTTTTTT. It yields the protein CASSPDRGATNEKLFF.